The T cell receptor (beta chain) under discussion was sequenced for a study of CXCR3-negative and CXCR3-positive naive CD8 T cells. General observations from the study: CXCR3 expression partially decreased after cryopreservation; most assays used fresh PBMCs. Greater hydrophobicity was found in TRB CDR3s of CXCR3-positive naive cells than of CXCR3-negative naive cells.

Notes on this clonotype: Its specificity is unknown.

Sorting yielded triplicates of about 330,000 cells for each CD8+ T cell subset. UMI-labeled 5' RACE yielded the TRB cDNA libraries. Reprocessing the 5' RACE reads, TCRdb reports a single entry for every CDR3 protein and omits DNA. The ten top clones account for over 4%, within a sample of fewer than 65,000 distinct CDR3 sequences. This CDR3 contains 12 residues. This TCR was sampled from a human donor in good health. Some clones in this sample may be carry-over from other donors' samples. Sequencing was performed on naive CXCR3+ CD8+ T cells from blood. Noted subset: CD45RO-CCR7+CD27+CD95- naive CD8+ T cells expressing CXCR3 (TNR3+). J is TRBJ1-1 and V is TRBV12-3 or TRBV12-4. This chain's CDR3 is CASRVDGVEAFF.